Presented here are 10 T cell receptor beta chains from one specimen sequenced in a study of blood T cell repertoires in COVID-19 (dated by TCRdb to the early 2020s). The library came from the immunoSEQ multiplex PCR assay. TCRdb obtained this table from immuneACCESS and retained in-frame rearrangements with V and J assigned. These tables miss some clones; where compared with another copy, unresolved V genes account for less than half of the shortfall, and the remainder is unexplained. Within this sample are about 150,000 clones, with 75% to 85% of them counted one time only. The ten largest clonotypes hold 12% of the sample. Sequenced: peripheral blood. These receptors were obtained from an older woman with COVID-19, enrolled during active disease.

The chain is built from TRBV27 and TRBJ1-5, with TRBD1 as a possible D gene (5 bases). The germline gives CDR1 MNHEY, CDR2 SMNVEV (reference sequence). The CDR3 covers 13 residues. Trimming took off 5 bases at V and 9 bases at J, with 14 bases between the two ends. This chain's CDR3 is CASSRQFAGPQHF. The CDR3 nucleotides read TGTGCCAGCAGTCGACAGTTCGCCGGGCCCCAGCATTTT.

This rearrangement joins TRBV18 to TRBJ2-1; TRBD2 matches 8 bases. CDR1 is KGHSH and CDR2 is LQKENI in the germline V gene. This CDR3 is 17 amino acids long. V shed 4 bases and J 5 bases; nucleotides not matched to a gene: 13. CDR3 coding DNA: TGTGCCAGCTCACGGGAGACTAGCGCAAGGGGTGACAATGAGCAGTTCTTC. Translating gives CASSRETSARGDNEQFF.

CDR3 in amino acids: CASSPRQTYEQYV. The CDR3 DNA follows: TGTGCCAGCAGTCCAAGACAGACCTACGAGCAGTACGTC. The genes are TRBV2 and TRBJ2-7; a weak D match, TRBD1 (5 bases). The CDR3 sequence is 13 residues long. Germline V lookup: CDR1 SNHLY, CDR2 FYNNEI. Trimming shortened V by 5 bases and J by 2 bases, and 10 bases separated the two germline ends.

The chain links TRBV18 to TRBJ1-3; 7 nucleotides agree with TRBD1. Germline CDR1 KGHSH, CDR2 LQKENI. Trimming removed 3 bases from V and 0 bases from J; junction bases left unmatched: 17. The CDR3 is 20 residues long. The CDR3 loop reads CASSPLIAGTAKRSGNTIYF. The CDR3 bases are TGTGCCAGCTCACCTCTTATTGCCGGGACAGCGAAACGCTCTGGAAACACCATATATTTT. The full variable domain, in which reference TRBV18 and TRBJ1-3 provide the parts outside the CDR3, is NAGVMQNPRHLVRRRGQEARLRCSPMKGHSHVYWYRQLPEEGLKFMVYLQKENIIDESGMPKERFSAEFPKEGPSILRIQQVVRGDSAAYFCASSPLIAGTAKRSGNTIYFGEGSWLTVV.

Here the CDR3 reads CASSAGTSGSYEQYF. CDR3 in DNA: TGTGCCAGCAGCGCCGGGACTAGCGGCTCCTACGAGCAGTACTTC. The chain has TRBV9 and TRBJ2-7, with TRBD2 identical over 11 bases. This CDR3 is 15 amino acids long. Germline V gives CDR1 SGDLS, CDR2 YYNGEE. V was clipped by 3 bases and J by 0 bases; unmatched bases: 2.

The chain is built from TRBV24-1 and TRBJ2-1, with 11 bases identical to TRBD2. With 3 bases clipped from V and 4 bases from J, the junction kept 4 bases outside the gene matches. From germline, CDR1 is KGHDR and CDR2 SFDVKD. The CDR3 sequence is 16 residues long. This chain's CDR3 is CATSDQTSGKYNEQFF. As DNA, the CDR3 is TGTGCCACCAGTGATCAGACTAGCGGGAAATACAATGAGCAGTTCTTC.

The V gene is TRBV15, the J gene TRBJ2-2; a possible D gene is TRBD2 (6 bases). V was trimmed by 0 bases and J by 4 bases, leaving 12 bases between them. The germline CDR1 and CDR2 sequences are LNHNV and YYDKDF (reference sequence). The CDR3 sequence is 16 residues long. The CDR3 spells CATSRDISGPTGELFF. CDR3 DNA sequence: TGTGCCACCAGCAGAGATATCAGCGGGCCCACCGGGGAGCTGTTTTTT.

This sequence joins TRBV7-9 and TRBJ2-1, with 10 bases identical to TRBD1. Looked up from germline, CDR1 is SEHNR and CDR2 is FQNEAQ (reference sequence). V lost 6 bases, J lost 7 bases, and 3 bases stayed unmatched. CDR3 length equals 13 residues. CDR3 region: CASRVGQGNEQFF. CDR3 sequence (DNA): TGTGCCAGCAGGGTGGGACAGGGGAATGAGCAGTTCTTC.

The rearrangement links TRBV7-9 to TRBJ1-5, with 9 nucleotides matching TRBD1. This CDR3 spans 17 amino acids. Trimming cost V 4 bases and J 5 bases; bases outside gene matches: 12. Germline V gene data show CDR1 as SEHNR and CDR2 as FQNEAQ (reference sequence). The CDR3 sequence is CASSSWLSGQGDQPQHF. CDR3 sequence (DNA): TGTGCCAGCAGCTCATGGTTATCGGGACAGGGCGATCAGCCCCAGCATTTT.

The rearrangement uses TRBV10-2 and TRBJ2-7; D is perhaps TRBD2 (6 bases). The CDR3 extends over 15 amino acids. Germline CDR1 reads WSHSY; CDR2 reads SAAADI. V was shortened by 1 base and J by 0 bases, with 10 bases between the two germline ends. CDR3 sequence: CASSELAASSYEQYV. For the CDR3, the DNA is TGCGCCAGCAGTGAGTTAGCGGCAAGCTCCTACGAGCAGTACGTC.